This passage covers 23 T cell receptor beta chains from one sample sequenced in a study of blood T cell repertoires in COVID-19. TCRdb's table, derived via immunoSEQ multiplex PCR, lists solely in-frame clones and lacks some. This table has more than 350,000 clones, 70% to 90% appearing once. Sequenced input: peripheral blood. The source of these receptors is a woman aged 25 to 39 with COVID-19, enrolled during active disease.

The chain uses TRBV19 and TRBJ1-1; D may be TRBD1 (5 bases). The CDR3 is 15 amino acids. Deletions cut 7 bases from V and 1 base from J, with 16 bases between. Per the germline V gene, CDR1 is LNHDA and CDR2 is SQIVND (reference sequence). Here the CDR3 reads CASTSLSGENTEAFF. CDR3 bases: TGTGCCAGTACTAGTCTTTCGGGGGAGAACACTGAAGCTTTCTTT.

This chain connects TRBV30 to TRBJ1-1, with D unresolved. CDR3 length: 11 amino acids. Germline-derived CDR1 and CDR2 are GTSNPN and SVGIG (reference sequence). The V and J ends lost 3 bases and 7 bases respectively, with 9 bases between them. The CDR3 spells CAWRQSDEAFF. CDR3 sequence (DNA): TGTGCCTGGAGGCAAAGCGATGAAGCTTTCTTT.

This chain joins TRBV19 and TRBJ2-2, with a weak D call TRBD1 (6 bases). Germline V lookup: CDR1 LNHDA, CDR2 SQIVND (reference sequence). V was shortened by 2 bases and J by 0 bases, with 7 bases between the two germline ends. The CDR3 contains 15 residues. CDR3 amino acids: CASSIKGANTGELFF. Written as DNA, the CDR3 is TGTGCCAGTAGTATAAAGGGGGCGAACACCGGGGAGCTGTTTTTT.

The CDR3 DNA sequence: TGTGCCAGCAGCCCTGACAGGGGACGGCAGCCCCAGCATTTT. Its translation is CASSPDRGRQPQHF. The chain uses TRBV3-1 (or the pseudogene TRBV3-2) and TRBJ1-5, with 8 bases fitting TRBD1. Germline lookup yields CDR1 LGHDT and CDR2 YNNKEL (reference sequence). The CDR3 runs 14 residues. V was pared by 4 bases and J by 7 bases, with 6 bases of the junction left unmatched.

The gene calls are TRBV12-5 and TRBJ1-1, with 7 positions matching TRBD1. Trimming at V came to 0 bases and at J to 7 bases, leaving 11 bases not matched to a gene. CDR3 size: 16 residues. From germline, CDR1 is LGHNT and CDR2 FRNRAP. In nucleotides, the CDR3 is TGTGCTAGTGGTTTGGTACTTAACAGGGGCCCCGTTGAAGCTTTCTTT. It encodes CASGLVLNRGPVEAFF.

This chain connects TRBV4-1 to TRBJ1-3, with D uncertain. Germline CDR1 MGHRA, CDR2 YSYEKL. The CDR3 is 15 amino acids. V was trimmed by 0 bases and J by 7 bases, leaving 13 bases between them. DNA for the CDR3: TGCGCCAGCAGCCAAGATTCCAGGCCGGGGAACACCATATATTTT. Protein sequence: CASSQDSRPGNTIYF.

The V and J genes are TRBV12-5 and TRBJ2-1; 15 nucleotides match TRBD2. V was pared by 5 bases and J by 8 bases, with 10 bases of the junction left unmatched. The length of the CDR3 is 17 residues. Germline V gene sequence: CDR1 LGHNT, CDR2 FRNRAP. The CDR3 bases are TGTGCTAGTGGTACTGGGACTAGCGGGAGGCGGGGCGATGAGCAGTTCTTC. Encoded protein: CASGTGTSGRRGDEQFF.

This clone showed up just a few times. CDR3 in amino acids: CASSLSGRGSYNEQFF. CDR3 bases: TGTGCCAGCAGCCTTAGCGGGAGGGGGTCCTACAATGAGCAGTTCTTC. This chain connects TRBV9 to TRBJ2-1; 11 nucleotides match TRBD2. Germline CDR1 reads SGDLS; CDR2 reads YYNGEE. J lost 1 base, V lost 4 bases, and 4 bases had no gene match. The CDR3 contains 16 residues.

The sample holds a few counts of this clone. This sequence joins TRBV10-1 and TRBJ2-7, with a weak D call TRBD2 (5 bases). Germline-derived CDR1 and CDR2 are WNHNN and SYGVQD (reference sequence). This CDR3 is built from 14 residues. V was pared by 1 base and J by 5 bases, with 12 bases between. CDR3 in DNA: TGCGCCAGCAGTGAGTTAGCAGAGGGCGACGAGCAGTACTTC. This sequence encodes CASSELAEGDEQYF.

This clone was counted a single time. An end of the junction does not agree with germline; a read error may underlie this. The chain joins TRBV20-1 to TRBJ2-3; D not resolved. CDR3 length equals 10 residues. From germline, CDR1 is DFQATT and CDR2 SNEGSKA (reference sequence). CDR3 residues: CSARAPLVHF. CDR3 nucleotide sequence: TGCAGTGCTAGAGCCCCCCTCGTCCATTTT.

The rearrangement joins TRBV2 to TRBJ2-3; TRBD2 aligns across 7 bases. The CDR3 has 16 residues. Germline trimming cut 3 bases from V and 0 bases from J; bases unmatched to any gene: 6. Germline values: CDR1 SNHLY, CDR2 FYNNEI. CDR3: CASSDYLAASTDTQYF. The CDR3 DNA reads as TGTGCCAGCAGTGATTACCTAGCGGCTAGCACAGATACGCAGTATTTT.

The chain uses TRBV9 and TRBJ1-3; 7 nucleotides align to TRBD1. Trimming took 3 bases from V and 3 from J; bases not matched to a gene: 3. Germline lookup yields CDR1 SGDLS and CDR2 YYNGEE. The CDR3 totals 14 residues. CDR3 sequence (DNA): TGTGCCAGCAGCGCGGGGGACAGTGGAAACACCATATATTTT. Encoded protein: CASSAGDSGNTIYF.

The J gene is TRBJ2-1, the V gene TRBV18; TRBD1 matches at 9 bases. The length of the CDR3 is 14 residues. V dropped 2 bases and J dropped 5; count of bases not matched to a gene: 1. Germline values: CDR1 KGHSH, CDR2 LQKENI. The CDR3 nucleotides are TGTGCCAGCTCACCAGGGACAGGGAACAATGAGCAGTTCTTC. It codes for CASSPGTGNNEQFF.

This clone was counted once. This rearrangement joins TRBV24-1 to TRBJ1-2, with no clear D. The CDR3 consists of 12 residues. The germline gives CDR1 KGHDR, CDR2 SFDVKD. Trimming shortened V by 0 bases and J by 7 bases, and 5 bases separated the two germline ends. For the CDR3, the DNA is TGTGCCACCAGTGATTTGCTCCGTGGCTACACCTTC. Its translation: CATSDLLRGYTF.

The V call is TRBV6-5, the J call TRBJ2-2; D perhaps matches TRBD1 (7 bases). The CDR3 is 14 residues long. The V gene lost 4 bases and the J gene lost 6 bases, with 12 bases spanning the gap. Germline V gives CDR1 MNHEY, CDR2 SVGAGI. CDR3 loop: CASSSAGQPGELFF. The CDR3 DNA is TGTGCCAGCAGTTCGGCGGGACAGCCCGGGGAGCTGTTTTTT.

The chain joins TRBV27 to TRBJ2-7; no definite D call. V gave up 6 bases and J gave up 2 bases, with 14 bases separating them. This CDR3 is built from 14 residues. Germline CDR1 MNHEY, CDR2 SMNVEV (reference sequence). Here the CDR3 DNA reads TGTGCCAGCAGGGTCGACCCCCGGGCCTACGAGCAGTACTTC. Translating gives CASRVDPRAYEQYF.

This chain joins TRBV3-1 (or the pseudogene TRBV3-2) and TRBJ2-1; 8 bases agree with TRBD2. Germline CDR1 is LGHDT and CDR2 is YNNKEL (reference sequence). Trimming took 8 bases from V and 4 from J; bases not matched to a gene: 13. CDR3 size: 16 residues. This chain's CDR3 is CASSIKRESSYNEQFF. The CDR3 DNA is TGTGCCAGCTCGATAAAGCGGGAGAGCTCTTACAATGAGCAGTTCTTC.

The gene calls are TRBV7-2 and TRBJ2-2, with 8 bases lining up with TRBD1. Germline CDR1 is SGHTA and CDR2 is FQGNSA. The CDR3 is 14 amino acids. The trim removed 3 bases at V and 7 bases at J, leaving 4 bases unmatched. The CDR3 region is CASSLGQVFGELFF. The CDR3 DNA follows: TGTGCCAGCAGCTTGGGACAGGTTTTCGGGGAGCTGTTTTTT. The complete variable domain, with remaining parts taken from reference TRBV7-2 and TRBJ2-2, reads GAGVSQSPSNKVTEKGKDVELRCDPISGHTALYWYRQSLGQGLEFLIYFQGNSAPDKSGLPSDRFSAERTGGSVSTLTIQRTQQEDSAVYLCASSLGQVFGELFFGEGSRLTVL.

The chain joins TRBV20-1 to TRBJ1-2; 7 bases agree with TRBD1. Germline lookup yields CDR1 DFQATT and CDR2 SNEGSKA (reference sequence). This CDR3 spans 14 amino acids. The V gene end was trimmed by 3 bases and the J gene end by 3 bases; junction bases not matched to a gene: 7. The CDR3 DNA reads TGCAGTGCTAGTGATAAAGGGGGCGACTATGGCTACACCTTC. Protein sequence: CSASDKGGDYGYTF.

The chain carries TRBV9 and TRBJ2-2; D perhaps matches TRBD1 (6 bases). The germline V gene has CDR1 SGDLS and CDR2 YYNGEE. This CDR3 contains 15 residues. Trimming removed 6 bases from V and 5 bases from J, with 17 bases in between. CDR3 protein: CASTRGIQGTGELFF. For the CDR3, the DNA is TGTGCCAGCACCCGTGGGATCCAGGGGACCGGGGAGCTGTTTTTT.

V is TRBV10-3 and J is TRBJ2-1, with 10 bases aligning to TRBD2. The CDR3 spans 15 residues. V lost 3 bases to trimming and J lost 7 bases; unmatched junction nucleotides: 6. Germline lookup yields CDR1 ENHRY and CDR2 SYGVKD. CDR3 nucleotide sequence: TGTGCCATCAGTGAATCCAGCGGGAGGGCTAATGAGCAGTTCTTC. It is translated as CAISESSGRANEQFF.

In the case of this clone: The same CDR3 also results from other DNA sequences found in this sample. The CDR3 region is CASSPGQGSPYEQYF. The CDR3, as DNA: TGCGCCAGCAGCCCGGGACAGGGAAGTCCATACGAGCAGTACTTC. The chain uses TRBV4-1 and TRBJ2-7; 9 nucleotides agree with TRBD1. Germline V lookup: CDR1 MGHRA, CDR2 YSYEKL. This CDR3 spans 15 amino acids. The ends lost 4 bases at V and 4 bases at J; junction bases unmatched: 8.

This clone has only a few counts. The chain carries TRBV29-1 and TRBJ2-7, with 8 bases matching TRBD2. CDR3 size: 16 residues. Germline values: CDR1 SQVTM, CDR2 ANQGSEA. V was pared by 5 bases and J by 2 bases, with 14 bases of the junction left unmatched. The CDR3 loop reads CSVSAGVGAGAYEQYF. The CDR3 DNA sequence: TGCAGCGTTTCCGCCGGGGTAGGAGCGGGGGCCTACGAGCAGTACTTC.